This T cell receptor beta chain was sequenced during a study of tumor-infiltrating lymphocytes in oesophageal squamous cell carcinoma. This clonotype was detected many times. Given a much more abundant clone one base away, this may be a read error. One entry per CDR3 protein results from TCRdb running MiXCR on the PCR reads. The table shows over 10,000 distinct CDR3 sequences, with roughly 50% occurring only once. This receptor was identified in a male donor with esophageal squamous cell carcinoma. The source material was esophageal tumor tissue.

The CDR3 sequence: CASSTLAGAIDEQYF. DNA of the CDR3: TGCGCCAGCAGCACCCTAGCGGGAGCTATCGATGAGCAGTACTTC. J is TRBJ2-7 and V is TRBV5-1; TRBD2 agrees at 10 bases. The CDR3 contains 15 residues. V dropped 4 bases and J dropped 7; count of bases not matched to a gene: 11. Germline-derived CDR1 and CDR2 are SGHRS and YFSETQ.